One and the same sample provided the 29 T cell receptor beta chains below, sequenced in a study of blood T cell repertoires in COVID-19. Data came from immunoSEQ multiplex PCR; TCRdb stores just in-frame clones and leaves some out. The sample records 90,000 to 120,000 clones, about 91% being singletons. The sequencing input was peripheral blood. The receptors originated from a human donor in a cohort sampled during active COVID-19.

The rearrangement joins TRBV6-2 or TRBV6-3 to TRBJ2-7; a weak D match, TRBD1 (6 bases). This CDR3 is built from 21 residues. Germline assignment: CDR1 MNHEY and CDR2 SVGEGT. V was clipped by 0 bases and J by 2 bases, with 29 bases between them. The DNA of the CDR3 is TGTGCCAGCAGTTACTCGGTTGTAGGCTCCCCCAGAGGACAGAGACCCTACGAGCAGTACTTC. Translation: CASSYSVVGSPRGQRPYEQYF.

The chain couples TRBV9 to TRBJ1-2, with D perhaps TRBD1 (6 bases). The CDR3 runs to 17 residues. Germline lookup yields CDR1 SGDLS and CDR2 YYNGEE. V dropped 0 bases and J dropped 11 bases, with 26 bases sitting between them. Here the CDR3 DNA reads TGTGCCAGCAGCGTAGAAGCGCAGGGGACCTACCGCCACCCTTACACCTTC. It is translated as CASSVEAQGTYRHPYTF.

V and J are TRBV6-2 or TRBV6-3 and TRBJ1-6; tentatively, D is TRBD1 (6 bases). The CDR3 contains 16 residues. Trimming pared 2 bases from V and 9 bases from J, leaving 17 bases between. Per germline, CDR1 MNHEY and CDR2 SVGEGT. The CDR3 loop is CASSYPAGVSSSPLHF. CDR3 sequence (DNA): TGTGCCAGCAGTTACCCAGCAGGGGTCTCGTCTTCACCCCTCCACTTT.

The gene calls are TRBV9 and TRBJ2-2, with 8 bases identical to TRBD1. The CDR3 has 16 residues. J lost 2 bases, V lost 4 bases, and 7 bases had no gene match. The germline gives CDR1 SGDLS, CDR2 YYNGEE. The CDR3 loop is CASSHPQGANTGELFF. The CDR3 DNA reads TGTGCCAGCAGCCATCCCCAGGGGGCTAACACCGGGGAGCTGTTTTTT.

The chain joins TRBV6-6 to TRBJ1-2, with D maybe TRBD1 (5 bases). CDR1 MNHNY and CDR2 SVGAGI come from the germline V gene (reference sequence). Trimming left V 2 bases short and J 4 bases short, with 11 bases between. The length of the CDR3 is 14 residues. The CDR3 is CASSYPDSFYGYTF. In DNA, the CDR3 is TGTGCCAGCAGTTACCCCGACAGTTTCTATGGCTACACCTTC.

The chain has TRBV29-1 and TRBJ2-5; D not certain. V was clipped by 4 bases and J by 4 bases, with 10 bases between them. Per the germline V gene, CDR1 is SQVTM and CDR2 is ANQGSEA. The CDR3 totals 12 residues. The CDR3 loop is CSVVRLGETQYF. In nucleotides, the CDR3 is TGCAGCGTTGTGCGGCTCGGAGAGACCCAGTACTTC.

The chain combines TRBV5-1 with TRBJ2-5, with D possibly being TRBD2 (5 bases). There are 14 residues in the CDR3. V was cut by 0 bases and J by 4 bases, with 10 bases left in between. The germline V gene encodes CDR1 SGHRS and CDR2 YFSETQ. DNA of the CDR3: TGCGCCAGCAGCTTGGACGGACTTTTAGAGACCCAGTACTTC. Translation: CASSLDGLLETQYF.

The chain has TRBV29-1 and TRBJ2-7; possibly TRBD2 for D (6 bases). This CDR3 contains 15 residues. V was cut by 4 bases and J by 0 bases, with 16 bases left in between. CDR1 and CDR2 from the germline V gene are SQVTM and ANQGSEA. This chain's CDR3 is CSVVPSGGTSYEQYF. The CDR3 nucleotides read TGCAGCGTTGTCCCCAGCGGAGGGACCTCCTACGAGCAGTACTTC.

The CDR3 DNA reads TGTGCCAGCAGCCTGTCCGGGACTAGCGGTTCTAGCACAGATACGCAGTATTTT. As protein: CASSLSGTSGSSTDTQYF. The V gene is TRBV5-6, the J gene TRBJ2-3; 11 nucleotides align to TRBD2. V shed 4 bases and J 0 bases; nucleotides not matched to a gene: 10. This CDR3 contains 18 residues. Germline CDR1 is SGHDT and CDR2 is YYEEEE.

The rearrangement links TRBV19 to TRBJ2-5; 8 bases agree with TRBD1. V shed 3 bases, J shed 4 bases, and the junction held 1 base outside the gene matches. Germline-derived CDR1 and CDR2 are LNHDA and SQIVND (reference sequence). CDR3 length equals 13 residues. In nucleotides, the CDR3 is TGTGCCAGTAGTATTCAGGGGGCAGAGACCCAGTACTTC. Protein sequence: CASSIQGAETQYF.

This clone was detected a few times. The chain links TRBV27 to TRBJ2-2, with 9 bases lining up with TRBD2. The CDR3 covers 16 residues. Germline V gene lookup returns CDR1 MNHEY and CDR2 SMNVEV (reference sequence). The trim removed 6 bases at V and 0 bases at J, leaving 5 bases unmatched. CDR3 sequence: CASSLLAGTNTGELFF. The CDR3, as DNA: TGTGCCAGCAGCCTGCTAGCGGGGACGAACACCGGGGAGCTGTTTTTT.

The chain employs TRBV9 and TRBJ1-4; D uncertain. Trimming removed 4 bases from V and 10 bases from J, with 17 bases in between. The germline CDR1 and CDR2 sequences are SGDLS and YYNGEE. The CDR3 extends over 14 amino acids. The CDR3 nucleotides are TGTGCCAGCAGCCCTCCAGGACTTGGTGGAAAACTGTTTTTT. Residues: CASSPPGLGGKLFF.

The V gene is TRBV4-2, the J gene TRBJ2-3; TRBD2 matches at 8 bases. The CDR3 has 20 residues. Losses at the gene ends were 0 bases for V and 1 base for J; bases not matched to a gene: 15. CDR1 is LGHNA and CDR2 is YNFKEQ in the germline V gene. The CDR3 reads CASSQDIAVGLTSGTDTQYF. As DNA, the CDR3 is TGTGCCAGCAGCCAAGATATTGCGGTTGGTCTGACTAGCGGCACAGATACGCAGTATTTT.

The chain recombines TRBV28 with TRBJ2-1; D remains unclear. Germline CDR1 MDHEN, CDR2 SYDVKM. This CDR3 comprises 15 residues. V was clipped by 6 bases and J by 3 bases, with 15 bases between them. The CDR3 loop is CASSPHSLDYNEQFF. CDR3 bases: TGTGCCAGCAGCCCTCACAGTCTTGACTACAATGAGCAGTTCTTC.

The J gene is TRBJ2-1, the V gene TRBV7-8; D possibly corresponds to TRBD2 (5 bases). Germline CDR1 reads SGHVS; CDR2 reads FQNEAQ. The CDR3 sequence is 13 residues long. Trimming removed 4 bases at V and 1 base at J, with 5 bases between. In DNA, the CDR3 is TGTGCCAGCAGCTCGGGGTCCTACAATGAGCAGTTCTTC. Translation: CASSSGSYNEQFF.

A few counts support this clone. CDR3 sequence reads: CASSLGGAGTGELFF. CDR3 nucleotides: TGTGCCAGCAGCTTGGGCGGCGCTGGGACCGGGGAGCTGTTTTTT. The chain couples TRBV5-4 to TRBJ2-2, with D uncertain. CDR1 is SGHNT, CDR2 YYREEE, per germline (reference sequence). V shed 0 bases and J shed 5 bases, with 11 bases lying between them. The CDR3 length is 15 residues.

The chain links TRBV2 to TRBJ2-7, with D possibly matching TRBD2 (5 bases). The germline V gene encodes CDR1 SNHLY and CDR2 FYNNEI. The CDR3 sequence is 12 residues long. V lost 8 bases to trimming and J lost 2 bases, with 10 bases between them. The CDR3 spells CASGAGAYEQYF. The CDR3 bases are TGTGCCAGCGGAGCCGGGGCCTACGAGCAGTACTTC.

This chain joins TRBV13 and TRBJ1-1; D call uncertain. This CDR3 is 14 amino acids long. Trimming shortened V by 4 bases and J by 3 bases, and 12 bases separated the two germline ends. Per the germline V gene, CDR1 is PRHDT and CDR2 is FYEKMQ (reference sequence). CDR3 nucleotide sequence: TGTGCCAGCAGCTACCAGACCGGGGACACTGAAGCTTTCTTT. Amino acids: CASSYQTGDTEAFF.

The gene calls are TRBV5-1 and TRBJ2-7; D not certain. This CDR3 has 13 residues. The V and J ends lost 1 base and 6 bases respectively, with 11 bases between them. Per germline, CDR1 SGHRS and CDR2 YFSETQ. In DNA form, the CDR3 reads TGCGCCAGCAGCTTGTCCGCCGAGTTCGAGCAGTACTTC. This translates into CASSLSAEFEQYF.

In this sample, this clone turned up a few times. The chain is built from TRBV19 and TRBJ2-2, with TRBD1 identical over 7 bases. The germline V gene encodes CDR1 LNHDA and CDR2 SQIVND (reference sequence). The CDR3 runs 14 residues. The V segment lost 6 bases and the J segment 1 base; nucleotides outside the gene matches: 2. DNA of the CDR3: TGTGCCAGTAGGAGACAGGGGAACACCGGGGAGCTGTTTTTT. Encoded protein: CASRRQGNTGELFF.

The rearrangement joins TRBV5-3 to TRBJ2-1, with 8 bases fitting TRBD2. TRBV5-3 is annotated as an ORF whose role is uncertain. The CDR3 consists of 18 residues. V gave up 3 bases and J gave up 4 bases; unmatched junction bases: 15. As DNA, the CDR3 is TGTGCCAGAAGCTCTATCCCCCCCGGGAGGGACTTATACAATGAGCAGTTCTTC. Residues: CARSSIPPGRDLYNEQFF.

CDR3 DNA: TGCAGCGTTCTTAGTAGCAATCAGCCCCAGCATTTT. It specifies CSVLSSNQPQHF. The chain has TRBV29-1 and TRBJ1-5; no clear D gene. This CDR3 comprises 12 residues. With 5 bases removed from V and 0 bases from J, the gap between germline ends came to 5 bases. The V gene's germline CDR1 is SQVTM and CDR2 ANQGSEA.

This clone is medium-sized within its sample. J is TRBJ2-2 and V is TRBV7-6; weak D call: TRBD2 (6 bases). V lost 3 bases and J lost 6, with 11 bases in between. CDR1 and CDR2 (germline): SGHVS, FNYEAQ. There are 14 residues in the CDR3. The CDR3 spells CASSFLPSAGELFF. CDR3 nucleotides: TGTGCCAGCAGCTTTCTACCTAGCGCCGGGGAGCTGTTTTTT.

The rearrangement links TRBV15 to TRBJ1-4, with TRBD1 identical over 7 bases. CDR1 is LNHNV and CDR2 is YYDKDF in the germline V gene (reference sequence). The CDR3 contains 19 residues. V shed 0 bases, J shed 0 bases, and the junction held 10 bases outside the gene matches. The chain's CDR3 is CATSRDATGEIATNEKLFF. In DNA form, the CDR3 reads TGTGCCACCAGCAGAGACGCTACAGGGGAGATTGCAACTAATGAAAAACTGTTTTTT.

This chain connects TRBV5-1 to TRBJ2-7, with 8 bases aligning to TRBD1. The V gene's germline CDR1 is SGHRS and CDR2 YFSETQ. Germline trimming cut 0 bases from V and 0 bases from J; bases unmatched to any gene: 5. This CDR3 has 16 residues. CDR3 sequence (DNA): TGCGCCAGCAGCTTGGCACAGGGGGGACCCTCCTACGAGCAGTACTTC. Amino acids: CASSLAQGGPSYEQYF.

CDR3 amino acids: CASSLGGGENEQYF. CDR3 coding DNA: TGCGCCAGCAGCTTGGGGGGCGGGGAGAACGAGCAGTACTTC. J is TRBJ2-7 and V is TRBV5-1; D is perhaps TRBD2 (6 bases). Trimming left V 0 bases short and J 5 bases short, with 12 bases between. CDR1 and CDR2 from the germline V gene are SGHRS and YFSETQ. CDR3 size: 14 residues.

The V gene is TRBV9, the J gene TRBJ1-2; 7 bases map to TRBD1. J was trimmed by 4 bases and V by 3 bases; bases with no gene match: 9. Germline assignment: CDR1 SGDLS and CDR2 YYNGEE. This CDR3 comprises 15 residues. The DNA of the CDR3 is TGTGCCAGCAGCGGCCGCGCAAGGACAGGCTATGGCTACACCTTC. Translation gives CASSGRARTGYGYTF. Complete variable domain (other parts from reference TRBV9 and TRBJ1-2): DSGVTQTPKHLITATGQRVTLRCSPRSGDLSVYWYQQSLDQGLQFLIQYYNGEERAKGNILERFSAQQFPDLHSELNLSSLELGDSALYFCASSGRARTGYGYTFGSGTRLTVV.

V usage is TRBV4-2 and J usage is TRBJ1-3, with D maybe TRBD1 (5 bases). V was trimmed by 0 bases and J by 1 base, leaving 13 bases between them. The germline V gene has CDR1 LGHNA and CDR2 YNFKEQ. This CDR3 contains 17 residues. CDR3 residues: CASSQDAGSVSGNTIYF. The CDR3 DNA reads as TGTGCCAGCAGCCAAGACGCAGGGTCAGTGTCTGGAAACACCATATATTTT.

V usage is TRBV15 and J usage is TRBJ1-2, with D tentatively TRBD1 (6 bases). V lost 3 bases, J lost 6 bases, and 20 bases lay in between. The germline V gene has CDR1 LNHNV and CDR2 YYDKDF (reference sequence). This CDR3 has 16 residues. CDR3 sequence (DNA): TGTGCCACCAGCAGTGGGCGCTTTTATGGACAGCATGGCTACACCTTC. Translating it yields CATSSGRFYGQHGYTF.